Listed below are T cell receptor beta chains from one sample, sequenced in a study of CD8 T cells in Susac syndrome. TCRdb called the immunoSEQ multiplex PCR reads again in MiXCR, with one record for every CDR3 protein. Altogether 75,000 to 100,000 distinct CDR3 sequences are present, around 95% being singletons, with the ten largest covering over 0.35%. The sequenced material came from CD8+ T cells from PBMCs. Receptor source: a human donor with Susac syndrome. CDR3s include the opening cysteine and the closing phenylalanine or tryptophan. A D gene is named only where the DNA matches it firmly. Only some rows state a clone size, as once, few, many or a class for expanded clones.

cdr3_length,clone_size,d_call,j_call,v_call,cdr3_nt,cdr3_aa
14,NA,TRBD1,TRBJ1-5,TRBV18,TGTGCCAGCCCGCCGGACAGGGACGAACAGCCCCAGCATTTT,CASPPDRDEQPQHF
14,NA,NA,TRBJ2-5,TRBV7-9,TGTGCCAGCAGCTTAGACGTGGAACAAGAGACCCAGTACTTC,CASSLDVEQETQYF
16,NA,TRBD2,TRBJ2-5,TRBV19,TGTGCCAGTAGCCCAAGGGGAGCGGGAGGTGAAGAGACCCAGTACTTC,CASSPRGAGGEETQYF
13,NA,NA,TRBJ2-1,TRBV19,TGTGCCAGTAGCCCTTTGTCCGCCAATGAGCAGTTCTTC,CASSPLSANEQFF
11,once,NA,TRBJ2-1,TRBV24-1,TGTGCCACTCAAGCGTATAATGAGCAGTTCTTC,CATQAYNEQFF
15,NA,TRBD1,TRBJ2-5,TRBV2,TGTGCCAGCAGACCGGGACAGTACAATCGAGAGACCCAGTACTTC,CASRPGQYNRETQYF
12,NA,NA,TRBJ1-2,TRBV6-5,TGTGCCAGCAGTCACAGAGACTATGGCTACACCTTC,CASSHRDYGYTF
14,NA,TRBD2,TRBJ2-5,TRBV12-3/TRBV12-4,TGTGCCAGCACCCTTGCGGGGGGAGGGGAGACCCAGTACTTC,CASTLAGGGETQYF
12,NA,NA,TRBJ2-5,TRBV12-3/TRBV12-4,TGTGCCAGCAGTTTAGGGACGGAGACCCAGTACTTC,CASSLGTETQYF
14,NA,NA,TRBJ2-1,TRBV18,TGTGCCAGCTCACCACCATCGGGGTGGGATGAGCAGTTCTTC,CASSPPSGWDEQFF
14,NA,NA,TRBJ2-1,TRBV5-6,TGTGCCAGCAGCTGGAGGACACTGGCGAATGAGCAGTTCTTC,CASSWRTLANEQFF
15,NA,TRBD2,TRBJ2-1,TRBV7-2,TGTGCCAGCAGCCTAACTAGCGGGAGAAACAATGAGCAGTTCTTC,CASSLTSGRNNEQFF
14,NA,NA,TRBJ2-3,TRBV6-5,TGTGCCAGCAGCCTATTCCTAAGCACAGATACGCAGTATTTT,CASSLFLSTDTQYF
13,NA,NA,TRBJ2-7,TRBV30,TGTGCCTGGAGTGTAATAGGGGGGTACGAGCAGTACTTC,CAWSVIGGYEQYF
13,NA,TRBD1,TRBJ2-7,TRBV20-1,TGCAGTGCTAGAGAGACAGGGTCCTACGAGCAGTACTTC,CSARETGSYEQYF
13,once,TRBD2,TRBJ2-1,TRBV7-9,TGTGCCAGCAGCCCGGTTCGGGGGGTTGAGCAGTTCTTC,CASSPVRGVEQFF
13,once,NA,TRBJ2-7,TRBV5-6,TGTGCCAGCCAAGTCGGGAGCTCCTACGAGCAGTACTTC,CASQVGSSYEQYF
14,NA,TRBD2,TRBJ2-1,TRBV7-8,TGTGCCAGCAGCTATACTAGCGGGTATAGTGAGCAGTTCTTC,CASSYTSGYSEQFF
16,NA,TRBD1,TRBJ2-3,TRBV5-4,TGTGCCAGCAGTTCGGGAGGGACAGGGGTCGGAGATACGCAGTATTTT,CASSSGGTGVGDTQYF
11,NA,NA,TRBJ2-2,TRBV13,TGTGCCAGCACAGAGACCGGGGAGCTGTTTTTT,CASTETGELFF
11,NA,NA,TRBJ1-5,TRBV23-1,TGCGCCAGCGGATGGGATCAGCCCCAGCATTTT,CASGWDQPQHF
15,NA,TRBD2,TRBJ2-1,TRBV7-8,TGTGCCAGCAGCTTAACAGCGGGAGGAGGAAATGAGCAGTTCTTC,CASSLTAGGGNEQFF
10,once,NA,TRBJ1-1,TRBV12-3/TRBV12-4,TGTGCCAGCAGTTTGGCTGAAGCTTTCTTT,CASSLAEAFF
17,NA,TRBD2,TRBJ2-3,TRBV4-3,TGCGCCAGCAGCCAAGTATCGCTAGCGGGAGGGCCTGATACGCAGTATTTT,CASSQVSLAGGPDTQYF
13,NA,TRBD1,TRBJ2-2,TRBV29-1,TGCAGCGTCGCCGGGACAGGGGCCGGGGAGCTGTTTTTT,CSVAGTGAGELFF
13,NA,NA,TRBJ2-1,TRBV9,TGTGCCAGCAGCGCCGCCGGTTCGGATGAGCAGTTCTTC,CASSAAGSDEQFF
13,NA,TRBD1,TRBJ2-5,TRBV29-1,TGCAGCGTTCGTGACAGGGGTCAAGAGACCCAGTACTTC,CSVRDRGQETQYF
15,NA,NA,TRBJ2-5,TRBV13,TGTGCCAGCAGCTCAGGGACACTCTCACAAGAGACCCAGTACTTC,CASSSGTLSQETQYF
14,NA,NA,TRBJ2-5,TRBV5-6,TGTGCCAGCAGCTTGGGGGGGGCGGCGGAGACCCAGTACTTC,CASSLGGAAETQYF
12,NA,NA,TRBJ1-2,TRBV12-3/TRBV12-4,TGTGCCAGCAGTCCCGGCGGGCCTGGCTACACCTTC,CASSPGGPGYTF
11,NA,NA,TRBJ2-5,TRBV7-8,TGTGCCAGCAGCTTAGTCGAGACCCAGTACTTC,CASSLVETQYF
14,NA,NA,TRBJ2-5,TRBV30,TGTGCCTGGAGTTATATCAGCATTCAAGAGACCCAGTACTTC,CAWSYISIQETQYF
13,NA,TRBD2,TRBJ2-3,TRBV20-1,TGCAGTGAAACTAGCGGGAGGGCCGATACGCAGTATTTT,CSETSGRADTQYF
16,once,TRBD2,TRBJ2-2,TRBV9,TGTGCCAGCAGCCCCGGACTAGCGGGATACACCGGGGAGCTGTTTTTT,CASSPGLAGYTGELFF
15,once,TRBD2,TRBJ2-7,TRBV20-1,TGCAGTGCTAGAGATGACCAGCGGGGTTTACGCGAGCAGTACTTC,CSARDDQRGLREQYF
14,NA,NA,TRBJ2-2,TRBV4-1,TGCGCCAGCAGCCAAGGAGGGAGTACCGGGGAGCTGTTTTTT,CASSQGGSTGELFF
14,NA,TRBD1,TRBJ2-5,TRBV14,TGTGCCAGCAGCCAACCTTCAGGGGGAGAGACCCAGTACTTC,CASSQPSGGETQYF
12,NA,NA,TRBJ1-2,TRBV2,TGTGCCAGCACCGGGGCGAACTATGGCTACACCTTC,CASTGANYGYTF
12,few,NA,TRBJ2-1,TRBV7-2,TGTGCCAGCAGCTTAGTCTACAATGAGCAGTTCTTC,CASSLVYNEQFF